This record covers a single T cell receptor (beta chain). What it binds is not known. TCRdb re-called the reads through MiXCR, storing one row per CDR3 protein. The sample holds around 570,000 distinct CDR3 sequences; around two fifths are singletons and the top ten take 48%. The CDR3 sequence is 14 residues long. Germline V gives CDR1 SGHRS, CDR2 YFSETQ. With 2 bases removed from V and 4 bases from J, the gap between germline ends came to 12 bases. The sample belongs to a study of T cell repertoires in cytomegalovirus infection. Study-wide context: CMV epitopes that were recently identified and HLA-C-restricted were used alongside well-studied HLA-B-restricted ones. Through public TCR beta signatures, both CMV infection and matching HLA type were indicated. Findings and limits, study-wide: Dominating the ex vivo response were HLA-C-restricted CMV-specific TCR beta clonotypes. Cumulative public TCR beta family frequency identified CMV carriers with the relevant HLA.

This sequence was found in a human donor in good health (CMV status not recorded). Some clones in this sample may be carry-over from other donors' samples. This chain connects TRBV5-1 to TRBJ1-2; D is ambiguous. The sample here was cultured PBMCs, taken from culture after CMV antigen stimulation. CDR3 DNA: TGCGCCAGCAGCTTACGGGAAGGGTTCTATGGCTACACCTTC. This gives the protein CASSLREGFYGYTF. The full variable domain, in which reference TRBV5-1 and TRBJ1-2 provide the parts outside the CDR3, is KAGVTQTPRYLIKTRGQQVTLSCSPISGHRSVSWYQQTPGQGLQFLFEYFSETQRNKGNFPGRFSGRQFSNSRSEMNVSTLELGDSALYLCASSLREGFYGYTFGSGTRLTVV.